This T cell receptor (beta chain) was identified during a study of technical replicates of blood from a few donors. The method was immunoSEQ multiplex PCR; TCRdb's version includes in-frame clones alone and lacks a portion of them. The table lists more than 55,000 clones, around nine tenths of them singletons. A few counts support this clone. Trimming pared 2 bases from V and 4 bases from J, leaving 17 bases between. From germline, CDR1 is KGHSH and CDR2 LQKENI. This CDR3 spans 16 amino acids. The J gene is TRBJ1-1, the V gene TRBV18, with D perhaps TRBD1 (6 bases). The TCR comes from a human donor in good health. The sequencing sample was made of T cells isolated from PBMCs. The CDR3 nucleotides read TGTGCCAGCTCACCAATTAGTTCAGGGGAGGGCACTGAAGCTTTCTTT. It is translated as CASSPISSGEGTEAFF.